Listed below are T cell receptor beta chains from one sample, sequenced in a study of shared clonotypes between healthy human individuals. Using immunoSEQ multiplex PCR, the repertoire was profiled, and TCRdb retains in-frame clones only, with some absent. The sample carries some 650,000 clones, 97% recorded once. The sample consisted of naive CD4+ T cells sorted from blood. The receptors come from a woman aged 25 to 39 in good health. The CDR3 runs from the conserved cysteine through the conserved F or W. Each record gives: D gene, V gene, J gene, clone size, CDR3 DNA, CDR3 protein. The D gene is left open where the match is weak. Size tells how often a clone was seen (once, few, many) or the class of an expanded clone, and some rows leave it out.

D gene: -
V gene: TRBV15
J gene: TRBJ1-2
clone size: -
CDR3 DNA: TGTGCCACCAGCAGACAGGGTCTCTATGGCTACACCTTC
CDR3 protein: CATSRQGLYGYTF

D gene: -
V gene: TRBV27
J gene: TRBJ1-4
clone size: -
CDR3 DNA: TGTGCCAGCAGTATCTCCCCGGGTCTTTGGGGCACTAATGAAAAACTGTTTTTT
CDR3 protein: CASSISPGLWGTNEKLFF

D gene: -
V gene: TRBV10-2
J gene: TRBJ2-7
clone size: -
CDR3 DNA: TGCGCCAGCAGTAGGGACACCTACGAGCAGTACTTC
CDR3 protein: CASSRDTYEQYF

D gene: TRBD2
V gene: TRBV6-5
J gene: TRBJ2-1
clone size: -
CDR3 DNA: TGTGCCAGCAGCTATCGGGCTAGCGGGGAAAATGAGCAGTTCTTC
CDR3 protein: CASSYRASGENEQFF

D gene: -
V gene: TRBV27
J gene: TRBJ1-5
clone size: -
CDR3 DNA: TGTGCCAGCAGTTTTCAGGGTATGGCGCAGCCCCAGCATTTT
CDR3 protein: CASSFQGMAQPQHF

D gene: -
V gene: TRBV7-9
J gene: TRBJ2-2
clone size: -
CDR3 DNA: TGTGCCAGCAGTCCCAACGGATGGCGGGGCGGGGAGCTGTTTTTT
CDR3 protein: CASSPNGWRGGELFF

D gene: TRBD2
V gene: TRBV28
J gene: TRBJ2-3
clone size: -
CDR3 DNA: TGTGCCAGCAGTTTAACGCTAGCGGGAGCGTTATATTTT
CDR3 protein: CASSLTLAGALYF

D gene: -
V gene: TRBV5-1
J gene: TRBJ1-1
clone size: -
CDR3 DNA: TGCGCCAGCAGCTTTGTTGGAGGGGACACTGAAGCTTTCTTT
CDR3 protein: CASSFVGGDTEAFF

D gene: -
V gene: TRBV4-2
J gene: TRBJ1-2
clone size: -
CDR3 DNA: TGTGCCAGCAGTCGCCCCGGGGAGAGGTATGGCTACACCTTC
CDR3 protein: CASSRPGERYGYTF

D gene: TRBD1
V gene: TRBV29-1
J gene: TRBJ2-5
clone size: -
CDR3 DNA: TGCAGCGTCGAGACAGGGACAGAGACCCAGTACTTC
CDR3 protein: CSVETGTETQYF

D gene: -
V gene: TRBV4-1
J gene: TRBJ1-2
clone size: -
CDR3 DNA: TGCGCCAGCAGCCAATCAAGGGAGAACTATGGCTACACCTTC
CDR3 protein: CASSQSRENYGYTF

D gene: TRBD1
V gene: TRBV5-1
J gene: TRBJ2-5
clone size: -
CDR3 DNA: TGCGCCAGCAGCTTGGGACAGGGCACGCGAGAGACCCAGTACTTC
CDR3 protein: CASSLGQGTRETQYF

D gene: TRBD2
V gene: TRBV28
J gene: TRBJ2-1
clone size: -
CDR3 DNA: TGTGCCAGCTATCAGGAACTAGCGGGAACCTACAATGAGCAGTTCTTC
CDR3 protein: CASYQELAGTYNEQFF

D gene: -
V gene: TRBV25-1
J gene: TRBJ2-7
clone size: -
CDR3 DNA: TGTGCCAGCAGCCCTCCCCCGGTTAAGGGCTCCTACGAGCAGTACTTC
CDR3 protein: CASSPPPVKGSYEQYF

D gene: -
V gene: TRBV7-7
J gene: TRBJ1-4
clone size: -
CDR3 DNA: TGTGCCAGCAGCCCCAGGGAGAATGAAAAACTGTTTTTT
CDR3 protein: CASSPRENEKLFF

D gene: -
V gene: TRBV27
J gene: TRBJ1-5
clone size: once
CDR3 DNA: TGTGCCAGCAGTTTCAGGGCGGATCAGCCCCAGCATTTT
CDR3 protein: CASSFRADQPQHF

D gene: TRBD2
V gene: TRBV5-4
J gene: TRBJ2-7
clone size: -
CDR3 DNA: TGTGCCAGCAGCTTGATGCGGGAGAGCTACGAGCAGTACTTC
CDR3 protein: CASSLMRESYEQYF

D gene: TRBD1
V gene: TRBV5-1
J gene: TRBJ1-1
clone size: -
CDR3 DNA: TGCGCCAGCAGCCAAGGACAGGGTCATGGGGCTTTCTTT
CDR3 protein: CASSQGQGHGAFF

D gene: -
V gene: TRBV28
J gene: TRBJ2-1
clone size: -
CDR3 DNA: TGTGCCAGCACCTATACCAGGACTAAGAATGAGCAGTTCTTC
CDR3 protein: CASTYTRTKNEQFF

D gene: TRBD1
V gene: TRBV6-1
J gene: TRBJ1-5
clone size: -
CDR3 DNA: TGTGCCAGCAGTGAAGCTGACAGGGAGGATCAGCCCCAGCATTTT
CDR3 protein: CASSEADREDQPQHF

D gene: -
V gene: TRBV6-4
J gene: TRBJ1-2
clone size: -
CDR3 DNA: TGTGCCAGCAGTGACTCAACAGGGAATGGCTACACCTTC
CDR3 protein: CASSDSTGNGYTF

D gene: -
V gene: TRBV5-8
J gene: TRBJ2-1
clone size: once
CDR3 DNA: TGTGCCAGCAACGGATACAATGAGCAGTTCTTC
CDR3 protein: CASNGYNEQFF

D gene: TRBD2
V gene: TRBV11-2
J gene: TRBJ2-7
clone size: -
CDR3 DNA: TGTGCCAGCAGCTTAGAGCCGGGGGGAGTTTACGAGCAGTACTTC
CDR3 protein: CASSLEPGGVYEQYF

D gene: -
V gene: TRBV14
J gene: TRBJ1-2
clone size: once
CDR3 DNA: TGTGCCAGCAGTCTCAGGATTAACTATGGCTACACCTTC
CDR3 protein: CASSLRINYGYTF

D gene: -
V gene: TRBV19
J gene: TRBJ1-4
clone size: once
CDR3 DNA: TGTGCCAGTAGCGCTTGGGAAGAAAAACTGTTTTTT
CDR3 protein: CASSAWEEKLFF

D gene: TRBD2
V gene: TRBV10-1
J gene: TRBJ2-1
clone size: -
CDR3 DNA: TGCGCCAGCAGTGAAAGGAGCGGGAGTCCCTACAATGAGCAGTTCTTC
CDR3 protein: CASSERSGSPYNEQFF

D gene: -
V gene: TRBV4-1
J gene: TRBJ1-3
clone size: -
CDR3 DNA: TGCGCCAGCAGCCAACCAGGGACTGGAAACACCATATATTTT
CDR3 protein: CASSQPGTGNTIYF

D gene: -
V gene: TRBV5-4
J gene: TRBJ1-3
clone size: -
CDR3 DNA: TGTGCCAGCAGCTTCAATTCGAACACCATATATTTT
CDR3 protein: CASSFNSNTIYF

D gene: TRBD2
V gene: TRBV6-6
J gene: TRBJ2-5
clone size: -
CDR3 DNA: TGTGCCAGCACCCTTTCGGGACTAGTAGGACAAGAGACCCAGTACTTC
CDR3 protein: CASTLSGLVGQETQYF

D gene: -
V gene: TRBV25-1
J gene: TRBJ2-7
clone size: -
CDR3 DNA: TGTGCCAGCAGTGAATCTGGCAAAGGGAGAACCTACGAGCAGTACTTC
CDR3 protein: CASSESGKGRTYEQYF

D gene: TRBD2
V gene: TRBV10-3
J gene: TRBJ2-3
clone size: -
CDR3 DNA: TGTGCCATCGCAGGGACTAGCGGGGGCACAGATACGCAGTATTTT
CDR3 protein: CAIAGTSGGTDTQYF

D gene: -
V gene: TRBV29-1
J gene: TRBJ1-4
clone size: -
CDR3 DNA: TGCAGCGCACGGGACGGACCTGCAACTAATGAAAAACTGTTTTTT
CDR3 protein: CSARDGPATNEKLFF

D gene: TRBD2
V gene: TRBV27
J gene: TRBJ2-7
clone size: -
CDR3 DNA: TGTGCCAGCAGTATGACCGGGACTAGCTTCTACGAGCAGTACTTC
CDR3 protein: CASSMTGTSFYEQYF

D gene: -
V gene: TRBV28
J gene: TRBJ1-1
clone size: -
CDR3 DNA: TGTGCCAGCATTTGGAACACTGAAGCTTTCTTT
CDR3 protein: CASIWNTEAFF

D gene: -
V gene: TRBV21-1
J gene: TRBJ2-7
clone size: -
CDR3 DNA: TGTGCCAGCAGCAAAGGGATCGGACTAGCGAAAACCTACGAGCAGTACTTC
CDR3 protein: CASSKGIGLAKTYEQYF

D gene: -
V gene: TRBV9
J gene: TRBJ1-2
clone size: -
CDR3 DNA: TGTGCCAGCAGCGTAGTTTTACGGGGTGACGAAGACTATGGCTACACCTTC
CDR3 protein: CASSVVLRGDEDYGYTF

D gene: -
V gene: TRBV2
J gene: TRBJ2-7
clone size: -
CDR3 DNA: TGTGCCAGCAGGCAGATCGGTCCCTACGAGCAGTACTTC
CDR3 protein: CASRQIGPYEQYF

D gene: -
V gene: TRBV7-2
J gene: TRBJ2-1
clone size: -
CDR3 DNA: TGTGCCAGCAGAGGGGCTTCCTACAATGAGCAGTTCTTC
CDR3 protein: CASRGASYNEQFF

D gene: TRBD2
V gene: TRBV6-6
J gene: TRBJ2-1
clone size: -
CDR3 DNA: TGTGCCAGCAGTCCCCTAGCGGGAGAGGGGAATGAGCAGTTCTTC
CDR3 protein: CASSPLAGEGNEQFF

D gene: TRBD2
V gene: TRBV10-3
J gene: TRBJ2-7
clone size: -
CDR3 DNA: TGTGCCATCAGTGAGGAACGAGCGGGGAGCTCCTACGAGCAGTACTTC
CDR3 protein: CAISEERAGSSYEQYF

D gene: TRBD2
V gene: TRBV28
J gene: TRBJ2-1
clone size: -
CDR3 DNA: TGTGCCAGCATGGGAGTAGCGGGAAGCCACTCCTACAATGAGCAGTTCTTC
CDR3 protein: CASMGVAGSHSYNEQFF

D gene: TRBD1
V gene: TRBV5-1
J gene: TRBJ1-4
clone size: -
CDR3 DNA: TGCGCCAGCAGCCCGGAGGGCGCAGGGGGTGAAAAACTGTTTTTT
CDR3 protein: CASSPEGAGGEKLFF

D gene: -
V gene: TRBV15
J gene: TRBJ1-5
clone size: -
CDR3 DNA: TGTGCCACCAGCTCCATAAGGGAACCTTATAGCAATCAGCCCCAGCATTTT
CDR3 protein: CATSSIREPYSNQPQHF

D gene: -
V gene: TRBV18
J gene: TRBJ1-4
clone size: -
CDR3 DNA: TGTGCCAGCTCACCATTAAGTTTGGGGGTTGCAACTAATGAAAAACTGTTTTTT
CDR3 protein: CASSPLSLGVATNEKLFF

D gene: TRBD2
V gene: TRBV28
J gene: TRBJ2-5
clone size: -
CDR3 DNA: TGTGCCAGCAGTTTCCGGGAGGGCACCCGCCAAGAGACCCAGTACTTC
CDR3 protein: CASSFREGTRQETQYF

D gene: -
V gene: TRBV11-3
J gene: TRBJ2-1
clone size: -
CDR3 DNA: TGTGCCAGCAGCTTAGGTGCAGAAGAGAATTACAATGAGCAGTTCTTC
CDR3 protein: CASSLGAEENYNEQFF

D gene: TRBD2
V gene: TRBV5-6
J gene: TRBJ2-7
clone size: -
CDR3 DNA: TGTGCCAGCAGCTTGACTAGCGGTAGCTCCTACGAGCAGTACTTC
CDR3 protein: CASSLTSGSSYEQYF

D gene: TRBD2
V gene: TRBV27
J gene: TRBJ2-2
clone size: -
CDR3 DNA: TGTGCCAGCCTTCGTAGCGGGAGGGCCGGCGGGGAGCTGTTTTTT
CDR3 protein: CASLRSGRAGGELFF

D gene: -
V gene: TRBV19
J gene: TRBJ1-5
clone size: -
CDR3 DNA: TGTGCCAGTACCAAAGGACGGGAGGGTGATCAGCCCCAGCATTTT
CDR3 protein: CASTKGREGDQPQHF